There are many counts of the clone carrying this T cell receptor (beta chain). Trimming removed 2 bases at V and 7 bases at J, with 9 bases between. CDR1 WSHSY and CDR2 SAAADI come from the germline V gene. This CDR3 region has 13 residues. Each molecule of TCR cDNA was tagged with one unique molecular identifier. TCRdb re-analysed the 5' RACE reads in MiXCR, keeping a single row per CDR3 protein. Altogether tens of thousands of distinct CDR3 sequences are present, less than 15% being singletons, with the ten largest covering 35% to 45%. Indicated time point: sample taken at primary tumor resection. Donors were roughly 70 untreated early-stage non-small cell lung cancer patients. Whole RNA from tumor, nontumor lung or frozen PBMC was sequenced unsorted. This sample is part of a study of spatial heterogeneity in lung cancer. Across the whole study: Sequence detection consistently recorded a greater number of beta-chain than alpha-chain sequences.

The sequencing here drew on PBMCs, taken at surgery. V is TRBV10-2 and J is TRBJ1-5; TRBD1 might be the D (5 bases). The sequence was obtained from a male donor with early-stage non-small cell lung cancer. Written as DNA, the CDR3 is TGCGCCAGCAGTGAGGGGGCTAGGCAGCCCCAGCATTTT. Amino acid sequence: CASSEGARQPQHF.